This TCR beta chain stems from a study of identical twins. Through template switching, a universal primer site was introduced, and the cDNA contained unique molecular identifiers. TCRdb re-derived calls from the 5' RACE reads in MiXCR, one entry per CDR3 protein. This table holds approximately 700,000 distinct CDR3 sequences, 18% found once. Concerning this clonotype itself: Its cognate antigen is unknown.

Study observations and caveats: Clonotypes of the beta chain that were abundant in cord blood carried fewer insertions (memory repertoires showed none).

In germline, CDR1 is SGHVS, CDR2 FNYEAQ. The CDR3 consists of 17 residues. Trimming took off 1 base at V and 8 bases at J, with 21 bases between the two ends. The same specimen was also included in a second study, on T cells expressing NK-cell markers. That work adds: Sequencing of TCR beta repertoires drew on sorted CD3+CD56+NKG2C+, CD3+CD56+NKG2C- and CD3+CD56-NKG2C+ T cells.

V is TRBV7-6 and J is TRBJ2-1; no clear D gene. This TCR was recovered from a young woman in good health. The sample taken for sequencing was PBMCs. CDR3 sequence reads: CASSLGRAEPLKDEQFF. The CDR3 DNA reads TGTGCCAGCAGCTTAGGCCGGGCGGAGCCCCTGAAGGATGAGCAGTTCTTC.